This T cell receptor beta chain was captured in a study of CXCR3-negative and CXCR3-positive naive CD8 T cells. General study points: Similar TRBV-TRBJ usage was seen in naive cells (both CXCR3-negative and CXCR3-positive), but memory cells differed.

This CDR3 region has 13 residues. CDR1 is MDHEN, CDR2 SYDVKM, per germline. Each TRB cDNA library was prepared by 5' RACE (with UMI labels). With the 5' RACE reads reprocessed, TCRdb shows one record per CDR3 protein and no DNA. The sample has about 120,000 distinct CDR3 sequences; the top ten hold approximately 0.46%. Notes on this clonotype: Its antigen is still unknown.

This TCR derives from a human donor in good health. Some clones in this sample may be carry-over from other donors' samples. The V and J genes are TRBV28 and TRBJ1-5. Specimen: naive CXCR3- CD8+ T cells from blood. Subset defined: CD45RO-CCR7+CD27+CD95- naive CD8+ T cells lacking CXCR3 (TNR3-). The CDR3 is CASSHKAAQPQHF.